Presented here are 28 T cell receptor beta chains from one specimen sequenced in a study of T cell changes during pregnancy in multiple sclerosis. Clones were sequenced by immunoSEQ multiplex PCR, and TCRdb holds only the in-frame ones, with some missing. The data hold 26,000 or so clones, with roughly 89% observed a single time. Sequences were derived from CD8+ T cells from peripheral blood mononuclear cells, sampled in the second trimester of pregnancy. The source is a female donor with multiple sclerosis, enrolled in a pregnancy study.

The V call is TRBV14, the J call TRBJ2-7; TRBD2 aligns across 9 bases. V lost 1 base and J lost 2; bases outside the gene matches: 3. The CDR3 loop spans 15 amino acids. Germline V gene lookup returns CDR1 SGHDN and CDR2 FVKESK. CDR3 in amino acids: CASSQVAGVTYEQYF. The CDR3 coding sequence is TGTGCCAGCAGCCAAGTAGCGGGAGTAACCTACGAGCAGTACTTC.

This clone is a singleton in its sample. A read error may account for a junction end that differs from germline. The chain is built from TRBV11-2 and TRBJ2-3, with TRBD2 identical over 7 bases. This CDR3 region has 17 residues. Germline assignment: CDR1 SGHAT and CDR2 FQNNGV. The CDR3 loop is CAGSLAERDPRTDTQYF. CDR3 in DNA: TGTGCCGGCAGCTTAGCCGAGCGGGACCCCCGCACAGATACGCAGTATTTT.

This chain joins TRBV6-1 and TRBJ2-7; TRBD1 aligns across 9 bases. Germline lookup yields CDR1 MNHNS and CDR2 SASEGT. The CDR3 has 15 residues. The junction had 3 bases not matched to a gene; V was cut back by 0 bases and J by 3 bases. Here the CDR3 reads CASSEAETGGYEQYF. DNA for the CDR3: TGTGCCAGCAGTGAAGCGGAGACAGGGGGCTACGAGCAGTACTTC.

This clone was counted only a few times. The V call is TRBV6-1, the J call TRBJ2-7, with D uncertain. The germline gives CDR1 MNHNS, CDR2 SASEGT. The CDR3 is made up of 14 amino acids. V lost 1 base to trimming and J lost 2 bases, with 9 bases between them. In nucleotides, the CDR3 is TGTGCCAGCAGTGAAGGTGGCAATGCCTACGAGCAGTACTTC. Encoded protein: CASSEGGNAYEQYF.

The DNA for the CDR3 is TGTGCCAGCAGTTTCAGGCCAATCTTTGGGACCCAGTACTTC. This translates into CASSFRPIFGTQYF. J is TRBJ2-5 and V is TRBV27; D ambiguous. The CDR3 is 14 amino acids. V was pared by 3 bases and J by 7 bases, with 15 bases between. Germline V gene sequence: CDR1 MNHEY, CDR2 SMNVEV (reference sequence).

V gene TRBV2 combines with J gene TRBJ1-1, with D hard to call. Trimming shortened V by 2 bases and J by 0 bases, and 10 bases separated the two germline ends. Germline values: CDR1 SNHLY, CDR2 FYNNEI. The CDR3 loop spans 15 amino acids. CDR3 sequence: CASSETRAMNTEAFF. As DNA, the CDR3 is TGTGCCAGCAGTGAAACGAGGGCCATGAACACTGAAGCTTTCTTT.

The chain carries TRBV11-1 and TRBJ2-7; possibly TRBD2 for D (5 bases). Germline values: CDR1 SGHAT, CDR2 FQDESV (reference sequence). There are 17 residues in the CDR3. Trimming pared 7 bases from V and 2 bases from J, leaving 24 bases between. The CDR3 loop is CASTSGNPLLNAYEQYF. As DNA, the CDR3 is TGTGCCAGCACTTCGGGGAACCCCCTTCTTAATGCCTACGAGCAGTACTTC. The complete variable domain, with remaining parts taken from reference TRBV11-1 and TRBJ2-7, reads EAEVAQSPRYKITEKSQAVAFWCDPISGHATLYWYRQILGQGPELLVQFQDESVVDDSQLPKDRFSAERLKGVDSTLKIQPAELGDSAMYLCASTSGNPLLNAYEQYFGPGTRLTVT.

The CDR3 DNA sequence: TGTGCCAGCAGTTTTCAGGGGGCGGGGGGCTACACCTTC. It yields the protein CASSFQGAGGYTF. The chain recombines TRBV27 with TRBJ1-2; the match to TRBD1 covers 8 bases. This CDR3 contains 13 residues. Germline V gene data show CDR1 as MNHEY and CDR2 as SMNVEV (reference sequence). The V and J ends lost 3 bases and 8 bases, in that order; junction bases with no gene match: 5.

The rearrangement links TRBV5-1 to TRBJ1-3; D perhaps matches TRBD1 (6 bases). There are 16 residues in the CDR3. V was cut by 0 bases and J by 2 bases, with 12 bases left in between. In germline, CDR1 is SGHRS, CDR2 YFSETQ. CDR3 in DNA: TGCGCCAGCAGCTTGGTCACGCAGGGGACTGGAAACACCATATATTTT. Translated: CASSLVTQGTGNTIYF. Full variable domain (outside the CDR3, taken from reference TRBV5-1 and TRBJ1-3): KAGVTQTPRYLIKTRGQQVTLSCSPISGHRSVSWYQQTPGQGLQFLFEYFSETQRNKGNFPGRFSGRQFSNSRSEMNVSTLELGDSALYLCASSLVTQGTGNTIYFGEGSWLTVV.

The chain uses TRBV25-1 and TRBJ1-1, with 7 bases aligning to TRBD1. Germline V gives CDR1 MGHDK, CDR2 SYGVNS. Trimming took 5 bases from V and 6 from J; bases not matched to a gene: 6. The CDR3 spans 13 residues. Here the CDR3 reads CASSNRQGAEAFF. The CDR3 DNA follows: TGTGCCAGCAGTAACAGACAGGGCGCTGAAGCTTTCTTT.

The rearrangement links TRBV7-9 to TRBJ2-7; maybe TRBD2 (6 bases). Germline V CDR1 and CDR2: SEHNR, FQNEAQ (reference sequence). Trimming removed 6 bases from V and 4 bases from J, with 19 bases in between. There are 15 residues in the CDR3. The DNA for the CDR3 is TGTGCCAGCAGTCCTGAGTCGGCTAGCGCATACGAGCAGTACTTC. This encodes CASSPESASAYEQYF.

This clone is categorized as large. The chain has TRBV5-1 and TRBJ2-3, with a possible D match to TRBD2 (5 bases). V was clipped by 9 bases and J by 0 bases, with 17 bases between them. Germline values: CDR1 SGHRS, CDR2 YFSETQ. The CDR3 runs 15 residues. DNA for the CDR3: TGCGCCACCCGGAGGTATTTTACTAGCACAGATACGCAGTATTTT. As protein: CATRRYFTSTDTQYF.

The chain employs TRBV7-2 and TRBJ1-1, with a weak D call TRBD1 (6 bases). Germline CDR1 and CDR2: SGHTA and FQGNSA. V was cut by 1 base and J by 4 bases, with 7 bases left in between. The CDR3 loop spans 13 amino acids. CDR3 sequence reads: CASSLGGGTEAFF. The DNA of the CDR3 is TGTGCCAGCAGCTTAGGAGGGGGCACTGAAGCTTTCTTT.

The rearrangement links TRBV4-1 to TRBJ2-1; D remains unclear. The CDR3 totals 11 residues. The germline V gene encodes CDR1 MGHRA and CDR2 YSYEKL. Trimming removed 4 bases at V and 13 bases at J, with 11 bases between. The CDR3 is CASSLGGVQFF. The CDR3 bases are TGCGCCAGCAGCCTCGGCGGCGTCCAGTTCTTC.

The rearrangement uses TRBV9 and TRBJ2-1, with 12 bases fitting TRBD2. The CDR3 spans 16 residues. Unmatched junction bases numbered 10, after V lost 4 bases and J lost 8 bases. CDR1 and CDR2 (germline): SGDLS, YYNGEE. In DNA form, the CDR3 reads TGTGCCAGCAGCCCAAGGGGGACTAGCGGGCCTTATGAGCAGTTCTTC. This translates into CASSPRGTSGPYEQFF.

The chain recombines TRBV28 with TRBJ2-5; a weak D match, TRBD2 (6 bases). This CDR3 contains 15 residues. V was pared by 3 bases and J by 2 bases, with 13 bases between. Germline values: CDR1 MDHEN, CDR2 SYDVKM. In DNA form, the CDR3 reads TGTGCCAGCAGTTTGCGGGGTCTCGGGCAAGAGACCCAGTACTTC. It codes for CASSLRGLGQETQYF.

This chain connects TRBV5-3 to TRBJ2-7; the D gene is possibly TRBD2 (5 bases). TRBV5-3 is an open reading frame, and its role is uncertain. The V gene lost 3 bases and the J gene lost 3 bases, with 19 bases spanning the gap. The CDR3 extends over 16 amino acids. CDR3 nucleotides: TGTGCCAGAAGCTGGAGGTCCGGGCCCGAACACTACGAGCAGTACTTC. This codes for CARSWRSGPEHYEQYF.

CDR3 loop: CASSPSGEGLDTQYF. CDR3 DNA: TGTGCCAGCTCACCATCAGGGGAGGGATTAGATACGCAGTATTTT. This chain links TRBV13 with TRBJ2-3; D might be TRBD2 (7 bases). Germline CDR1 PRHDT, CDR2 FYEKMQ (reference sequence). V lost 8 bases, J lost 5 bases, and 20 bases lay in between. The CDR3 has 15 residues.

This chain uses TRBV27 with TRBJ2-1, with D maybe TRBD1 (5 bases). Germline CDR1 reads MNHEY; CDR2 reads SMNVEV (reference sequence). V was trimmed by 3 bases and J by 9 bases, leaving 9 bases between them. This CDR3 is 12 amino acids long. The CDR3 is CASSFVQGEQFF. The CDR3 DNA follows: TGTGCCAGCAGTTTCGTTCAGGGTGAGCAGTTCTTC.

The chain is built from TRBV4-2 and TRBJ1-5, with 9 bases identical to TRBD1. CDR3 length equals 17 residues. Germline assignment: CDR1 LGHNA and CDR2 YNFKEQ. V gave up 0 bases and J gave up 2 bases; unmatched junction bases: 5. Here the CDR3 DNA reads TGTGCCAGCAGCCAAGACCAACAGGGGGCTGGCAATCAGCCCCAGCATTTT. Its protein is CASSQDQQGAGNQPQHF.

CDR3 DNA sequence: TGCGCCAGCAGCCGCGGGACAGGCTCCTACAATGAGCAGTTCTTC. This translates into CASSRGTGSYNEQFF. The rearrangement links TRBV4-1 to TRBJ2-1; 8 nucleotides match TRBD1. Germline loops: CDR1 MGHRA, CDR2 YSYEKL. Unmatched junction bases numbered 2, after V lost 4 bases and J lost 0 bases. The CDR3 covers 15 residues.

This clone was picked up a small number of times. V gene TRBV11-1 combines with J gene TRBJ2-1, with D perhaps TRBD2 (6 bases). Germline values: CDR1 SGHAT, CDR2 FQDESV (reference sequence). This CDR3 is built from 14 residues. V dropped 0 bases and J dropped 7 bases, with 10 bases sitting between them. In DNA, the CDR3 is TGTGCCAGCAGCTTAGCATATAGCGGAAATGAGCAGTTCTTC. Residues: CASSLAYSGNEQFF.

This sequence joins TRBV2 and TRBJ1-5; 9 bases line up with TRBD1. Germline V gives CDR1 SNHLY, CDR2 FYNNEI. The CDR3 sequence is 14 residues long. V was clipped by 5 bases and J by 6 bases; unmatched bases: 5. The chain's CDR3 is CASSPGQGFQPQHF. CDR3 DNA sequence: TGTGCCAGCAGTCCGGGACAGGGTTTTCAGCCCCAGCATTTT.

The chain has TRBV6-4 and TRBJ2-3, with TRBD1 matching 7 bases. J was trimmed by 2 bases and V by 0 bases; bases with no gene match: 2. The CDR3 spans 15 residues. Germline CDR1 and CDR2: MRHNA and SNTAGT. This CDR3 reads CASSDSTGHTDTQYF. The DNA of the CDR3 is TGTGCCAGCAGTGACTCGACAGGGCACACAGATACGCAGTATTTT.

The CDR3 bases are TGTGCCAGCAGGACTAGCGGGAGTTTTAACATTCAGTACTTC. It encodes CASRTSGSFNIQYF. The gene calls are TRBV27 and TRBJ2-4; 12 bases align to TRBD2. The ends lost 6 bases at V and 7 bases at J; junction bases unmatched: 4. Germline lookup yields CDR1 MNHEY and CDR2 SMNVEV (reference sequence). The CDR3 totals 14 residues.

V usage is TRBV7-8 and J usage is TRBJ2-5, with D unresolved. The germline gives CDR1 SGHVS, CDR2 FQNEAQ. The CDR3 loop spans 15 amino acids. V was pared by 0 bases and J by 1 base, with 9 bases between. Written as DNA, the CDR3 is TGTGCCAGCAGCTTAGCCCCACTCTCCCAAGAGACCCAGTACTTC. Amino acid sequence: CASSLAPLSQETQYF.

This clone appeared a single time. The CDR3 bases are TGCGCCAGCAGCCAAGTTCCGGGAGCGAACACTGAAGCTTTCTTT. Its translation: CASSQVPGANTEAFF. The gene calls are TRBV4-1 and TRBJ1-1; D remains ambiguous. The CDR3 runs to 15 residues. Germline lookup yields CDR1 MGHRA and CDR2 YSYEKL. V was cut by 1 base and J by 1 base, with 10 bases left in between.

This chain links TRBV13 with TRBJ2-1; 10 bases are shared with TRBD1. J lost 6 bases, V lost 5 bases, and 4 bases had no gene match. From germline, CDR1 is PRHDT and CDR2 FYEKMQ (reference sequence). The CDR3 contains 14 residues. The DNA for the CDR3 is TGTGCCAGCAGCCCCAGGACAGGGGGCAATGAGCAGTTCTTC. Its protein is CASSPRTGGNEQFF.